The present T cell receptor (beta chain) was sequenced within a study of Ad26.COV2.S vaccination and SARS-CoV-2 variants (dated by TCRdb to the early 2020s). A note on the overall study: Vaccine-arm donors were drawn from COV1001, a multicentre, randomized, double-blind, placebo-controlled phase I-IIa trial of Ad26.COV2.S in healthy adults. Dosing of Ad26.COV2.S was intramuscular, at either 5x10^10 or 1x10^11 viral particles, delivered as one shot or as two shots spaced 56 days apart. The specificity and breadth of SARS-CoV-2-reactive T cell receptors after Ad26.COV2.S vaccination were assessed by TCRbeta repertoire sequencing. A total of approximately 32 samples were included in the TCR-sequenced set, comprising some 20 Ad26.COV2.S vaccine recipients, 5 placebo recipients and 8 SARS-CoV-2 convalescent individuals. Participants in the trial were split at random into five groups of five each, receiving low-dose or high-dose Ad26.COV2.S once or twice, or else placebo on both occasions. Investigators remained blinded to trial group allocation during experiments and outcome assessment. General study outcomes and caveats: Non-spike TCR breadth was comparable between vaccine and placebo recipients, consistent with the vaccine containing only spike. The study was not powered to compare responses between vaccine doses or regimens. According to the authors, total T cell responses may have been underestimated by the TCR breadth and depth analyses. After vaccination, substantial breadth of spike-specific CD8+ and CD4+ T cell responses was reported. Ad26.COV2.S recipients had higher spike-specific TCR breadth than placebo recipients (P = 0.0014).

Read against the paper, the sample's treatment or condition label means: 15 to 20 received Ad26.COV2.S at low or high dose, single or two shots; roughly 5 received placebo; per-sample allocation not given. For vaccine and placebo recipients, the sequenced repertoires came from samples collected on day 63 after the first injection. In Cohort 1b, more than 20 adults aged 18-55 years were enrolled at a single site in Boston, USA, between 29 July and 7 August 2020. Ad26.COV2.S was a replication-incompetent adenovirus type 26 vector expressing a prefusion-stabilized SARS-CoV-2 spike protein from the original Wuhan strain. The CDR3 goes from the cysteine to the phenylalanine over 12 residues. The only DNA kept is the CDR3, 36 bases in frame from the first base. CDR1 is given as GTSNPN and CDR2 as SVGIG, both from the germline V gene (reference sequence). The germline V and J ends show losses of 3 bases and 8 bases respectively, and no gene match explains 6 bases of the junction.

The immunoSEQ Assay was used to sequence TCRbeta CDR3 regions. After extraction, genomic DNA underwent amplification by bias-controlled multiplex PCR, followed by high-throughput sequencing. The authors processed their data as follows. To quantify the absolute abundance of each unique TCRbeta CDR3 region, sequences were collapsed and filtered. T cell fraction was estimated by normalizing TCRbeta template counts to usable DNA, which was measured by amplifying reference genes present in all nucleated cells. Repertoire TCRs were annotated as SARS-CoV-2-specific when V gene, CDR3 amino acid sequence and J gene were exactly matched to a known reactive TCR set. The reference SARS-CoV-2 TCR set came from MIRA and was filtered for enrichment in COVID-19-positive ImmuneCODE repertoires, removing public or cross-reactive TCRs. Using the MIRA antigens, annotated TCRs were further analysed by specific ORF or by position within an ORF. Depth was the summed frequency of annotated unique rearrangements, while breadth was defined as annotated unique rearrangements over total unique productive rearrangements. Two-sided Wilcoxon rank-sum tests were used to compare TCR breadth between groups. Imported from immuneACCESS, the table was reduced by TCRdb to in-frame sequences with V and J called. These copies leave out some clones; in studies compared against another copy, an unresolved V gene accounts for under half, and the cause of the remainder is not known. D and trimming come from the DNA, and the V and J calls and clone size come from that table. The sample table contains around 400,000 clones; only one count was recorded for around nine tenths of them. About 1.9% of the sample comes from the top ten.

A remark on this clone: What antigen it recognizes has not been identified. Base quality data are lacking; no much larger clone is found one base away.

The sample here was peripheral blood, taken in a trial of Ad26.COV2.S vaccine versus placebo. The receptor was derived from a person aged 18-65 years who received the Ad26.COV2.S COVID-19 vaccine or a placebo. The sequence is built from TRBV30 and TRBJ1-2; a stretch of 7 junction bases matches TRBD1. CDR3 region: CAWRAPGGGYTF. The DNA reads TGTGCCTGGAGGGCCCCAGGGGGAGGCTACACCTTC.